This is a list of T cell receptor beta chains from one sample in a study of blood T cell repertoires in COVID-19. Clones were sequenced by immunoSEQ multiplex PCR, and TCRdb holds only the in-frame ones, with some missing. Of 200,000 to 250,000 clones detected, under 90% appear once; the ten largest clones hold about 3.2%. The sequenced sample was PBMCs or T cells enriched from blood (not recorded which). The receptor source for this set is a woman aged 60 to 75 who had recovered from COVID-19. Both conserved end residues are trimmed from each CDR3. The D gene is left open where the match is weak.

D,J,length,V,CDR3
.,TRBJ1-3,13,TRBV19,ASTSGASGGNTIY
.,TRBJ2-7,13,TRBV7-2,ASSLAGGSTYEQY
TRBD2,TRBJ2-3,16,TRBV11-3,ASSLGLAGALSTDTQY
TRBD2,TRBJ2-3,13,TRBV9,ASSVVGTSSDTQY
TRBD2,TRBJ2-2,19,TRBV4-2,ASSQVSGLNKAAKNTGELF
.,TRBJ2-5,10,TRBV29-1,SVRDPAETQY
.,TRBJ2-1,14,TRBV5-8,ASSPTVSGVWGEQF
TRBD2,TRBJ2-5,13,TRBV5-1,ASSRSSGTLETQY
.,TRBJ1-2,12,TRBV4-3,ASNKDLGARGYT
TRBD1,TRBJ1-2,10,TRBV10-3,AITDGTGAFT
.,TRBJ1-1,11,TRBV7-8,ASSATVNTEAF
.,TRBJ1-1,13,TRBV2,ASTFPGSLNTEAF
.,TRBJ1-2,13,TRBV29-1,SVEDQIGSKRGYT
.,TRBJ1-1,13,TRBV19,ASSIGGARGTEAF
.,TRBJ2-5,10,TRBV15,ATSRDFGTPY
TRBD1,TRBJ1-1,10,TRBV6-2/TRBV6-3,ASSFPGQRAF
.,TRBJ1-1,11,TRBV5-5,ASSWDKGTEAF
.,TRBJ2-2,12,TRBV10-1,ASSFQGSTGELF
TRBD1,TRBJ2-2,14,TRBV5-1,ASSFEGQGNTGELF
TRBD1,TRBJ1-6,12,TRBV11-3,ASSLGDSNSPLH
TRBD1,TRBJ1-2,13,TRBV27,ASSLSDRGFRGYT
TRBD2,TRBJ2-2,13,TRBV7-9,ASSPAGGLNGELF
.,TRBJ1-1,15,TRBV7-9,ASSILPRGGRNTEAF
.,TRBJ1-1,11,TRBV6-4,ASSNTGNTEAF
TRBD1,TRBJ2-7,13,TRBV6-5,ASSSSGTATYEQY
.,TRBJ2-3,12,TRBV11-3,ASSPHGGGDTQY
TRBD1,TRBJ1-5,15,TRBV19,ASSPGQGTNRNQPQH
.,TRBJ1-2,14,TRBV25-1,ASSPREGYGNYGYT
TRBD1,TRBJ1-6,12,TRBV2,ASSVDRGSSPLH
.,TRBJ1-6,14,TRBV4-3,ASSQRISPGDSPLH
.,TRBJ1-5,12,TRBV18,ASSLWTANQPQH
TRBD1,TRBJ1-6,15,TRBV7-2,ASRTRRQGNGNSPLH
.,TRBJ2-1,12,TRBV7-9,ASSSDTVVGEQF
TRBD1,TRBJ1-6,13,TRBV27,ASSSIGQDNSPLH
.,TRBJ2-7,13,TRBV5-4,ASRGAWPTPRGQY
TRBD1,TRBJ2-5,13,TRBV5-6,ASSLPGTGLETQY
TRBD1,TRBJ1-1,11,TRBV5-6,ASGQGPHTEAF
TRBD1,TRBJ1-5,14,TRBV19,ASSMIRDSTPVAQH
TRBD2,TRBJ2-3,13,TRBV11-3,ASSRLAGGSDTQY
.,TRBJ1-3,13,TRBV5-5,ASSLGPGQINTIY
.,TRBJ2-2,11,TRBV9,ASAIREGGELF
TRBD1,TRBJ1-2,11,TRBV2,ASSTDRGGGYT
TRBD2,TRBJ2-7,15,TRBV7-8,ASSGLAGTESVRGQY
.,TRBJ1-2,13,TRBV5-6,ASSPRGFLFYGYT
.,TRBJ2-7,13,TRBV6-2/TRBV6-3,ASSPQISKHYEQY
TRBD1,TRBJ1-2,10,TRBV27,ASGRTGNGYT
.,TRBJ2-5,13,TRBV4-1,ASSLSGLYQETQY